The sequence of this T cell receptor (beta chain) was determined in a study of cytomegalovirus exposure and HLA in healthy donors. About the research overall: Previous work identified 90 million to 130 million unique TCR beta sequences from around 200 million T cells. Overall study findings and caveats: Earlier analysis yielded a pattern in which most TCR beta V segments were productive about 87% or about 30% of the time. Some highly shared sequence variants likely arose as a pipeline artifact.

V was pared by 6 bases and J by 8 bases, with 12 bases of the junction left unmatched. Germline lookup yields CDR1 SGHAT and CDR2 FQNNGV. The CDR3 totals 15 residues. Regarding this clone: Its antigen is currently unknown.

60 Vbeta and 13 Jbeta primers were used in PCR. Generated by immunoSEQ multiplex PCR, the TCRdb table keeps only in-frame clones and is missing some. Of 210,000 or so clones listed, about 80% are singletons. V and J are TRBV11-2 and TRBJ1-2; 10 bases match TRBD1. The TCR was taken from a woman aged 35 to 49 in good health and CMV-seronegative. The sequenced material came from PBMCs. The DNA of the CDR3 is TGTGCCAGCAGTTCACCGGGACAGGGGAGGCAAGGCTACACCTTC. It specifies CASSSPGQGRQGYTF.